This TCR beta chain originates from a study of PD-L1 blockade in urothelial cancer. Study in general: Blood was tested 3 weeks (second dose) and 6 weeks into treatment.

Study findings and constraints: Stronger expansion of tumor-associated clones in blood at 3 weeks distinguished durable-benefit patients.

Germline trimming cut 2 bases from V and 12 bases from J; bases unmatched to any gene: 19. CDR1 and CDR2 (germline): SGDLS, YYNGEE. CDR3 size: 18 residues. Described time point: peripheral blood 6 weeks after treatment start. The diagnosis in patients was locally advanced or metastatic urothelial carcinoma. The study collected 1 to 8 samples per patient, pretreatment and on-treatment. With regard to this clone: Antigen: not known.

TCRdb's table, derived via immunoSEQ multiplex PCR, lists solely in-frame clones and lacks some. This table has nearly 50,000 clones, roughly 80% appearing once. This TCR was recovered from a man aged 65 to 85 with urothelial cancer. Sample: PBMCs, taken around atezolizumab (anti-PD-L1) treatment. The chain links TRBV9 to TRBJ2-1; TRBD1 matches at 11 bases. The DNA for the CDR3 is TGTGCCAGCAGCGTTGGACAGGGGGCAACTTCTACACCTTTGGGGCAGTTCTTC. Protein sequence: CASSVGQGATSTPLGQFF.